This T cell receptor beta chain is drawn from a study of T cells in Graves' hyperthyroidism and ophthalmopathy (dated by TCRdb to between 2018 and 2021). With regard to the full study: Peripheral blood samples were taken at initial diagnosis, before any treatment was given. In more than 5 Graves' hyperthyroidism patients, the study also compared T-cell repertoires from thyroid tissue with T-cell repertoires from blood. A discovery cohort of about 95 patients, 43 with Graves' ophthalmopathy and under 60 with stable Graves' hyperthyroidism, was used to find distinguishing TCR V-J signatures. Prospective prediction of ophthalmopathy was tested in an independent validation cohort consisting of roughly 20 hyperthyroidism patients and approximately 16 patients who later progressed to ophthalmopathy. The 95 to 100 discovery patients were randomly divided into training and test sets at a 7:3 ratio. Once sampling was done, hyperthyroidism patients were given methimazole at a starting dose of 30 mg daily, whereas ophthalmopathy patients were given high-dose intravenous methylprednisolone. The paper reports TCR Vbeta CDR3 sequencing of about 140 peripheral blood samples: 40 or so ophthalmopathy, 75 to 80 hyperthyroidism and some 17 progressor patients.

The TCR beta CDR3 regions were amplified from the RNA transcripts. The TCR CDR3 was subjected to a first round of RT-PCR using the HTBI primer set and the Qiagen OneStep RT-PCR kit. The libraries were constructed in a second round of multiplex PCR and then size-selected and purified. Libraries were sequenced paired-end with 100 bp reads on an Illumina HiSeq2000. The published analysis was carried out like this. SOAPnuke was used to process the raw data, removing reads that contained adapters or uncalled bases, had a mean Phred below 15, or lacked an exact match to the constant primer or identifier. High-quality paired reads were merged with COPE v1.2.5, and unique nucleotide sequences were defined as clonotypes. MiTCR v1.1 was used to align clonotypes to the IMGT TRBV, TRBD and TRBJ reference segments. Only V-J combinations with frequency above 0.0001, covering 99% to 99.2% of repertoires, were analysed. A TCS score was defined as the ratio between F50 (clonal expansion) and ExV (chaos), using BLOSUM62-based TCRdist between CDR3 peptides within each V-J. Welch's t-statistics and random forest reduced 450 to 600 V-J features to roughly 13, which were used in a naive Bayes classifier (R e1071). Using fastp at Q25 and MiXCR, TCRdb reprocessed the public reads and kept productive beta chains. A single entry per CDR3 protein holds the most common genes and DNA from its merged rows. Clone size and V and J calls follow TCRdb, not the original study. The sample table records 200,000 to 250,000 distinct CDR3 sequences; 16% of these occur just once. 25% to 30% of the sample comes from the top ten.

Moderately to severely active disease, a Clinical Activity Score of at least 3, a NOSPECS grade of at least 4, and a duration under 3 months were present in ophthalmopathy patients. Patients with uncontrolled infections, other autoimmune diseases, pregnancy or lactation were excluded. Diagnoses were established on the basis of clinical symptoms, serum thyroxine and TRAb, thyroid ultrasound, and orbital computed tomography. Ficoll-Paque density gradient centrifugation was used to isolate PBMCs from about 9 ml of fresh peripheral blood. Trizol reagent was used to extract total RNA, and RNA quality was then checked on an Agilent 2100 Bioanalyzer. A note on this clonotype: It lacks a known antigen. Base qualities are not provided; no much larger clone lies one nucleotide away.

CDR1 SGDLS and CDR2 YYNGEE were looked up in the germline V gene. The CDR3 numbers 13 residues from cysteine through phenylalanine. The CDR3 DNA has 39 bases and is translated from base 1. V lost 0 bases and J lost 0 bases; the stretch between them is 2 bases long. The study at large found these results: In validation, the model predicted progression to ophthalmopathy with over 65% sensitivity and 72% to 85% specificity, a median of roughly seven months before onset. Most expanded thyroid clonotypes (frequency above 0.001) were also detected in blood, a finding suggesting that blood repertoires may reflect thyroid immune responses. Sample size was not statistically predetermined, and blinding of investigators to group allocation was not performed. In cross-validation, a model built on a 13 V-J signature told ophthalmopathy apart from stable hyperthyroidism with roughly 87% sensitivity and approximately 81% specificity, and in testing the same model reached 80%/75%.

This TCR derives from a woman under 30 with Graves' ophthalmopathy. The sequencing sample was made of blood. The chain links TRBV9 with TRBJ2-3, with no confident D gene call. The nucleotide sequence is given as TGTGCCAGCAGCGTAGTTAGCACAGATACGCAGTATTTT. It specifies CASSVVSTDTQYF.